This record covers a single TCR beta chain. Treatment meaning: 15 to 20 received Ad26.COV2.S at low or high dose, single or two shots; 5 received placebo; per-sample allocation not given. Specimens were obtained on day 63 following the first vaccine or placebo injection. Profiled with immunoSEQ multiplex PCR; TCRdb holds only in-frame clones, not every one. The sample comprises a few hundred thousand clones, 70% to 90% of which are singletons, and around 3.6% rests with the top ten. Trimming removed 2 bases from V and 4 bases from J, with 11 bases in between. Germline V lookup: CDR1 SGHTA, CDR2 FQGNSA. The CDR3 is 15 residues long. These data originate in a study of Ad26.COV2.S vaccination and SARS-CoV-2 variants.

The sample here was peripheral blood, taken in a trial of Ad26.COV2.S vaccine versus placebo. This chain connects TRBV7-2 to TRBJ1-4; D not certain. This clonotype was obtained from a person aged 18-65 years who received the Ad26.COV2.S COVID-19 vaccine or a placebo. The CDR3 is CASSLWRQSNEKLFF. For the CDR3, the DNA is TGTGCCAGCAGCTTATGGCGGCAGAGTAATGAAAAACTGTTTTTT.